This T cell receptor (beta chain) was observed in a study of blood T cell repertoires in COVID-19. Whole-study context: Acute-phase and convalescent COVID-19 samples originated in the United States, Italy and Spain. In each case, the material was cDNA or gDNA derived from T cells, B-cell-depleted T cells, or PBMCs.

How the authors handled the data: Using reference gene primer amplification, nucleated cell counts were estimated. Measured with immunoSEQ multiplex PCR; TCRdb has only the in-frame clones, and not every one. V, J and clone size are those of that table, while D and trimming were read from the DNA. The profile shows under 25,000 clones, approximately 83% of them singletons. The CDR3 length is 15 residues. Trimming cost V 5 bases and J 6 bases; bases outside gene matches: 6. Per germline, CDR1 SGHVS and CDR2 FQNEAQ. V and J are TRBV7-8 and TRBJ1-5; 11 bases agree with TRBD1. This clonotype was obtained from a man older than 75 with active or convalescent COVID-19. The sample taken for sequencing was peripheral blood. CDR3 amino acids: CASSLGQGAGQPQHF. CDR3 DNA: TGTGCCAGCAGCCTAGGACAGGGGGCAGGTCAGCCCCAGCATTTT.